The T cell receptor beta chain described here comes from a study of CD8+CD57+ T cells in acquired aplastic anemia. Overall study results and limits: The study identified almost 30 CD8+ CDR3 sequences shared by patients and controls.

Remarks on this clonotype: What it binds is not known.

An expansion of CD8+CD57+ cells by flow cytometry had been shown in patients chosen for sequencing. Profiles of TCR beta VDJ and CDR3 were generated from a genomic DNA template. MiXCR, applied by TCRdb to the reads, yields one record per CDR3 protein. The sample contains around 200,000 distinct CDR3 sequences, about three fifths of which appear only once. The material sequenced was sorted CD4+, CD8+, or CD8+CD57+ T cells (not recorded which) from PBMCs. The source is a human donor with aplastic anemia.

The DNA for the CDR3 is TGTGCCAGCAGCTTGCAGGGACTGAATGAGCAGTTCTTC. It codes for CASSLQGLNEQFF. The gene calls are TRBV7-2 and TRBJ2-1; D is perhaps TRBD2 (6 bases). CDR3 length equals 13 residues. Germline loops: CDR1 SGHTA, CDR2 FQGNSA. The V end was cut by 3 bases, the J end by 7 bases, with 10 bases between.